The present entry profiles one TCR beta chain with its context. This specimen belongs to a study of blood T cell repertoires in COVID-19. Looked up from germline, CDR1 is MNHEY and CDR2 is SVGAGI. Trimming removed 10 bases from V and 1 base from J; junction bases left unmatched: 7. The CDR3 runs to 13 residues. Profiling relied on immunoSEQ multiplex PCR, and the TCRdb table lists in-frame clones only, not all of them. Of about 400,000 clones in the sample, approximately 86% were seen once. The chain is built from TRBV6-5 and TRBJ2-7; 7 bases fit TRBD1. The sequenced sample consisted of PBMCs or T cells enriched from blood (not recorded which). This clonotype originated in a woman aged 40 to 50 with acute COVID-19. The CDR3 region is CATRTGPSYEQYF. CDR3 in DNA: TGTGCCACTCGGACAGGACCTTCCTACGAGCAGTACTTC.